Described below is a single T cell receptor (beta chain) sequence and its context. Antigen: not known. Trimming removed 5 bases at V and 7 bases at J, with 12 bases between. Germline V CDR1 and CDR2: LNHDA, SQIVND (reference sequence). The CDR3 is made up of 13 amino acids. This sample is part of a study of T cell repertoires in cytomegalovirus infection. The wider study: Indicated by public TCR beta signatures were CMV infection and matching HLA type. Study conclusions and caveats: Cumulative public TCR beta family frequency identified CMV carriers with the relevant HLA.

From the reads, TCRdb called clonotypes with MiXCR, one entry per CDR3 protein. The data hold 510,000 or so distinct CDR3 sequences, with approximately 26% observed a single time. The TCR was taken from a human donor in good health (CMV status not recorded). Some clones in this sample may be carry-over from other donors' samples. V and J are TRBV19 and TRBJ1-3; D is undetermined. Specimen: PBMCs. This CDR3 is CASSPPLGNTIYF. The DNA of the CDR3 is TGTGCCAGTAGTCCCCCGCTCGGGAACACCATATATTTT.